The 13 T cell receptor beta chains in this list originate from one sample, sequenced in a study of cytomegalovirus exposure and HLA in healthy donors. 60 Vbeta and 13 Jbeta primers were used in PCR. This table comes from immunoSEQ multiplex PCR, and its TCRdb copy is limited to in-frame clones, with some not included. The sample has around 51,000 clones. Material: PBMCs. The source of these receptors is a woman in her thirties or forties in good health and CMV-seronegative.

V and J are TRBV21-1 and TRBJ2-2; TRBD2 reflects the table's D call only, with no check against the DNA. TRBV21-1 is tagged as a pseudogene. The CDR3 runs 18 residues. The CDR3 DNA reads TGTGCCAGCAGCAAAGTATGCCACCGAACAGCGGGCACCGGGGAGCTGTTTTTT. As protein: CASSKVCHRTAGTGELFF.

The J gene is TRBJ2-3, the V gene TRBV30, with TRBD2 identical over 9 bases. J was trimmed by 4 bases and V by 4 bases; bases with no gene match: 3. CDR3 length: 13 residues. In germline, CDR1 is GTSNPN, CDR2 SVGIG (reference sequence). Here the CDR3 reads CAWMAGGADTQYF. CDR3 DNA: TGTGCCTGGATGGCGGGGGGGGCAGATACGCAGTATTTT. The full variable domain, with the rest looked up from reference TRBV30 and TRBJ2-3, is SQTIHQWPATLVQPVGSPLSLECTVEGTSNPNLYWYRQAAGRGLQLLFYSVGIGQISSEVPQNLSASRPQDRQFILSSKKLLLSDSGFYLCAWMAGGADTQYFGPGTRLTVL.

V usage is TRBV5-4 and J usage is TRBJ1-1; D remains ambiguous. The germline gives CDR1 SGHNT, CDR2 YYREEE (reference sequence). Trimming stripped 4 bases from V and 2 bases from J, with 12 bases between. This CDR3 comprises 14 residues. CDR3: CASSPAGYNTEAFF. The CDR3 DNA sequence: TGTGCCAGCAGCCCGGCCGGGTATAACACTGAAGCTTTCTTT.

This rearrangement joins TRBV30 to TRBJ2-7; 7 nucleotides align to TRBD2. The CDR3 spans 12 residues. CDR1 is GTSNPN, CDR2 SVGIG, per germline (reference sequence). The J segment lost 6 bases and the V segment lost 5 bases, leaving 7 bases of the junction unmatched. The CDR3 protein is CAWGPGGPEQYF. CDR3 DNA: TGTGCCTGGGGACCGGGGGGTCCCGAGCAGTACTTC. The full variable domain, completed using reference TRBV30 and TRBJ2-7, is SQTIHQWPATLVQPVGSPLSLECTVEGTSNPNLYWYRQAAGRGLQLLFYSVGIGQISSEVPQNLSASRPQDRQFILSSKKLLLSDSGFYLCAWGPGGPEQYFGPGTRLTVT.

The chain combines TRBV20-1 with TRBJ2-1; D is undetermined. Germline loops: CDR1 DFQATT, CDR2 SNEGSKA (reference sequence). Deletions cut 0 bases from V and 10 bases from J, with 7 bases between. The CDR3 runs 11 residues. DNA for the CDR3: TGCAGTGCTAGAGATCTTCGGGAGCAGTTCTTC. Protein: CSARDLREQFF.

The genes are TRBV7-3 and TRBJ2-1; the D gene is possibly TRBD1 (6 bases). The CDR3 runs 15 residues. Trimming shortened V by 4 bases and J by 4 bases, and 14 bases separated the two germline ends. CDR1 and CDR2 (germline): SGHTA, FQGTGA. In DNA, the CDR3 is TGTGCCAGCAGCTGGGGACATCCCGATTACAATGAGCAGTTCTTC. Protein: CASSWGHPDYNEQFF.

The chain's CDR3 is CASSPGTSEYEQYF. For the CDR3, the DNA is TGCGCCAGCAGCCCCGGGACTAGCGAGTACGAGCAGTACTTC. This chain uses TRBV5-1 with TRBJ2-7; 10 bases fit TRBD2. This CDR3 region has 14 residues. V was clipped by 4 bases and J by 4 bases; unmatched bases: 5. Germline CDR1 reads SGHRS; CDR2 reads YFSETQ.

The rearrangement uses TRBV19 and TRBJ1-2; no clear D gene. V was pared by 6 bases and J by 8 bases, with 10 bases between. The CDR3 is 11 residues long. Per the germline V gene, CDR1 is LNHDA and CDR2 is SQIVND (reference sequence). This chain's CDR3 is CASSSVRGYTF. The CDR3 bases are TGTGCCAGTAGCTCGGTTCGAGGCTACACCTTC.

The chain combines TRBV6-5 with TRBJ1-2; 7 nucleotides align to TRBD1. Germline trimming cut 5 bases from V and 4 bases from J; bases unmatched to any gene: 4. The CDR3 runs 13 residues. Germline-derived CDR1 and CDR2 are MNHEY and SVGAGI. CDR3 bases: TGTGCCAGCAGTCGGGGACAGTTCTATGGCTACACCTTC. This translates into CASSRGQFYGYTF.

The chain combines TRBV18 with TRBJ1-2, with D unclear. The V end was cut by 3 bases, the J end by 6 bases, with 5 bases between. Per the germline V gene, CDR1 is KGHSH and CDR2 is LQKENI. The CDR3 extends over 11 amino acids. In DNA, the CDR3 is TGTGCCAGCTCACCTTCTGATGGCTACACCTTC. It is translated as CASSPSDGYTF.

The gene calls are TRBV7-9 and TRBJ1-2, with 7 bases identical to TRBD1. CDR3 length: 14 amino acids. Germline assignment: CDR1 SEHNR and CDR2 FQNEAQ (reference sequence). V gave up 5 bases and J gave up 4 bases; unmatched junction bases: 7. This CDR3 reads CASSPSGGGYGYTF. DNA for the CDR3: TGTGCCAGCAGCCCATCAGGGGGTGGCTATGGCTACACCTTC.

For the CDR3, the DNA is TGCAGCGTTGTATACGGGGTGCCTGGAGGGGAGCTGTTTTTT. It is translated as CSVVYGVPGGELFF. This sequence joins TRBV29-1 and TRBJ2-2, with D possibly TRBD2 on 5 matching bases. Trimming cost V 4 bases and J 8 bases, with 17 bases left between them. The CDR3 is 14 amino acids. The germline V gene encodes CDR1 SQVTM and CDR2 ANQGSEA.

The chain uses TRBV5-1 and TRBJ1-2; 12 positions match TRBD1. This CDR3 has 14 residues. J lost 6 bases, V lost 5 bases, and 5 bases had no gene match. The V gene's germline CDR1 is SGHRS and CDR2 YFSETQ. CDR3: CASSAGTGGDGYTF. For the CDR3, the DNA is TGCGCCAGCAGTGCCGGGACAGGGGGCGATGGCTACACCTTC. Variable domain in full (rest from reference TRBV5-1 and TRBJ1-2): KAGVTQTPRYLIKTRGQQVTLSCSPISGHRSVSWYQQTPGQGLQFLFEYFSETQRNKGNFPGRFSGRQFSNSRSEMNVSTLELGDSALYLCASSAGTGGDGYTFGSGTRLTVV.